This T cell receptor (beta chain) came from a study of T cells after yellow fever vaccination. The wider study: SMART-Seq v4 Ultra Low Input served to prepare low-cell-number fractions.

TCRdb fed the 5' RACE reads into MiXCR, producing one record per CDR3 protein. The table has some 29,000 distinct CDR3 sequences, 5% seen once. The study, taken as a whole, reports: There was a small share of clonotypes that showed up in both the CD4 and CD8 compartments.

Trimming left V 3 bases short and J 1 base short, with 13 bases between. Germline CDR1 is DFQATT and CDR2 is SNEGSKA (reference sequence). The CDR3 runs to 14 residues. This clonotype was seen at least ten times. The target antigen is unknown. The starting material was CD8+ T cells sorted from PBMCs, obtained 10 days after the yellow fever booster vaccination. The sequence came from a man younger than 45 who received the YFV17D yellow fever vaccine. The chain recombines TRBV20-1 with TRBJ2-7; maybe TRBD1 (6 bases). The CDR3 DNA sequence: TGCAGTGCTAGTTGGACAGAGGCATCCTACGAGCAGTACTTC. Its protein is CSASWTEASYEQYF.